Listed below are T cell receptor beta chains from one sample, sequenced in a study of radiotherapy plus CTLA-4 blockade in lung cancer. Measured with immunoSEQ multiplex PCR; TCRdb has only the in-frame clones, and not every one. This table has roughly 120,000 clones, around 75% appearing once. Sample: peripheral blood, taken from a patient treated with radiotherapy plus ipilimumab. All receptors come from a human donor with non-small cell lung cancer who had a partial response to radiotherapy plus ipilimumab. The CDR3 runs from the conserved cysteine through the conserved F or W.

>TRBV6-4|TRBJ1-1
CASSEQGVPNTEAFF
>TRBV6-5|TRBJ2-7
CASRTGQSFYEQYF
>TRBV7-2|TRBJ2-1
CASSLARYEQFF
>TRBV7-9|TRBJ2-1
CASSLEQGAHNEQFF
>TRBV10-3|TRBJ1-5
CAISESIQGSQPQHF
>TRBV5-1|TRBJ2-1
CASGTGTYNEQFF
>TRBV27|TRBJ2-3
CASTLKRGHSDTQYF
>TRBV29-1|TRBJ2-3
CSGSPGVDTQYF
>TRBV18|TRBJ2-7
CASSPGQIISYEQYF
>TRBV19|TRBJ2-2
CASSTTGTPTGELFF
>TRBV11-2|TRBJ1-2
CASRPSKTGAFYGYTF
>TRBV7-9|TRBJ1-4
CASSSDRGEEKLFF
>TRBV5-1|TRBJ1-1
CASSLSGTSEAFF
>TRBV28|TRBJ2-3
CASSFLTSSSTDTQYF
>TRBV6-5|TRBJ2-2
CASSNPTGYTGELFF
>TRBV5-1|TRBJ2-5
CASSQGQLQETQYF
>TRBV13|TRBJ2-1
CASSLGLGQYNEQFF
>TRBV5-1|TRBJ2-7
CASSRSGSYEQYF
>TRBV29-1|TRBJ1-1
CSVQRVLNTEAFF
>TRBV5-1|TRBJ1-1
CASSFLTGMSVHTEAFF
>TRBV11-2|TRBJ1-2
CASSSGQLINYGYTF
>TRBV5-1|TRBJ1-2
CASSLVTGFGYTF
>TRBV2|TRBJ2-5
CASGTSQETQYF
>TRBV6-4|TRBJ2-1
CASSDGGDPHNEQFF
>TRBV16|TRBJ1-1
CASSRRTQVDTEAFF
>TRBV7-6|TRBJ2-2
CASTATGKNTGELFF
>TRBV2|TRBJ1-6
CASSDRLNNSPLHF
>TRBV6-1|TRBJ2-2
CASTDGGGELFF
>TRBV14|TRBJ2-3
CASSLFGGRATDTQYF
>TRBV5-4|TRBJ2-7
CASSLQLAGVNEQYF
>TRBV6-1|TRBJ2-5
CASSADREGETQYF
>TRBV28|TRBJ2-3
CASSLAGLNTDTQYF
>TRBV20-1|TRBJ2-7
CSATTGYEQYF
>TRBV11-2|TRBJ2-7
CASSLLYEQYF
>TRBV6-6|TRBJ1-5
CASRSVVGALIQPQHF
>TRBV5-4|TRBJ1-1
CASSSNRGRNTEAFF
>TRBV30|TRBJ2-1
CAWSPLPAGNEQFF
>TRBV9|TRBJ2-2
CASSLLAGVGTGELFF